The 24 T cell receptor beta chains reported below all come from one sample, sequenced in a study of shared T cell receptors in the human thymus. Assay: immunoSEQ multiplex PCR; the TCRdb copy retains only in-frame clones and omits some. The sample gives about 660,000 clones, approximately 90% of which show up once; 0.0085% to 0.012% is in the top ten. This same sample was also taken into another study, of human thymus T cells.

Material for sequencing was thymocytes. All receptors come from a boy under two years old with a congenital heart defect.

The chain combines TRBV7-3 with TRBJ2-1; 9 positions agree with TRBD2. The CDR3 contains 15 residues. V lost 5 bases, J lost 3 bases, and 5 bases stayed unmatched. The germline gives CDR1 SGHTA, CDR2 FQGTGA. This chain's CDR3 is CASSRGGGFYNEQFF. CDR3 bases: TGTGCCAGCAGCCGCGGGGGGGGCTTCTACAATGAGCAGTTCTTC.

The chain uses TRBV10-3 and TRBJ2-3; 9 nucleotides match TRBD2. The CDR3 length is 17 residues. Germline values: CDR1 ENHRY, CDR2 SYGVKD. The trim removed 5 bases at V and 0 bases at J, leaving 9 bases unmatched. CDR3 region: CAISWAAGGPSTDTQYF. The CDR3 DNA sequence: TGTGCCATCAGTTGGGCTGCGGGAGGGCCTAGCACAGATACGCAGTATTTT.

The rearrangement uses TRBV6-5 and TRBJ1-2; 10 bases align to TRBD1. In germline, CDR1 is MNHEY, CDR2 SVGAGI. This CDR3 comprises 15 residues. Germline trimming cut 5 bases from V and 2 bases from J; bases unmatched to any gene: 5. CDR3: CASSPVDRGNYGYTF. The CDR3 nucleotides are TGTGCCAGCAGTCCCGTGGACAGGGGGAACTATGGCTACACCTTC.

The CDR3 is CASSKRPLDRGEAFF. In DNA form, the CDR3 reads TGTGCCAGTAGTAAGCGCCCCCTGGACAGGGGGGAAGCTTTCTTT. The chain combines TRBV19 with TRBJ1-1, with 10 bases aligning to TRBD1. The CDR3 sequence is 15 residues long. Germline lookup yields CDR1 LNHDA and CDR2 SQIVND (reference sequence). The ends lost 4 bases at V and 8 bases at J; junction bases unmatched: 10.

This clone was observed a single time. This chain joins TRBV6-5 and TRBJ1-1; D ambiguous. Between the trimmed V and J ends, which lost 0 bases and 0 bases, there was a span of 11 bases. CDR3 size: 16 residues. Germline assignment: CDR1 MNHEY and CDR2 SVGAGI. The CDR3 here is CASSYSLGALNTEAFF. The CDR3 coding sequence is TGTGCCAGCAGTTACTCTCTGGGAGCGTTGAACACTGAAGCTTTCTTT.

This chain links TRBV4-1 with TRBJ2-7, with 12 bases that match TRBD2. Germline V gene lookup returns CDR1 MGHRA and CDR2 YSYEKL. The CDR3 is 14 residues long. V shed 4 bases, J shed 5 bases, and the junction held 3 bases outside the gene matches. The CDR3 reads CASSRLAGAHEQYF. Written as DNA, the CDR3 is TGCGCCAGCAGCCGACTAGCGGGAGCTCACGAGCAGTACTTC.

The chain is built from TRBV4-1 and TRBJ1-4; 8 nucleotides match TRBD1. CDR1 MGHRA and CDR2 YSYEKL come from the germline V gene. J gave up 6 bases and V 3 bases, and 6 bases lay outside the gene matches. The CDR3 totals 15 residues. The CDR3 protein is CASSQVQGGYEKLFF. The CDR3 DNA is TGCGCCAGCAGCCAGGTACAGGGGGGGTATGAAAAACTGTTTTTT.

This clone has more than one count but fewer than ten. The V gene is TRBV5-6, the J gene TRBJ2-3; weak D call: TRBD1 (5 bases). V lost 6 bases to trimming and J lost 2 bases, with 16 bases between them. The CDR3 has 15 residues. CDR1 SGHDT and CDR2 YYEEEE come from the germline V gene. The CDR3 DNA sequence: TGTGCCAGCACCCCTCGGACATATCCCACAGATACGCAGTATTTT. Translation: CASTPRTYPTDTQYF.

This clone was detected only once. The V call is TRBV15, the J call TRBJ2-7; D may be TRBD2 (7 bases). Germline V gene sequence: CDR1 LNHNV, CDR2 YYDKDF (reference sequence). CDR3 length equals 17 residues. The germline V and J ends were trimmed by 3 bases and 2 bases, with 20 bases remaining between them. This CDR3 is CATSSSGPGGTPYEQYF. For the CDR3, the DNA is TGTGCCACCAGCAGCTCGGGTCCGGGGGGCACCCCCTACGAGCAGTACTTC.

V usage is TRBV11-1 and J usage is TRBJ2-7, with 9 bases lining up with TRBD1. Germline V gene data show CDR1 as SGHAT and CDR2 as FQDESV (reference sequence). This CDR3 contains 12 residues. J gave up 4 bases and V 8 bases, and 3 bases lay outside the gene matches. The CDR3 region has the DNA TGTGCCAGCGGGACAGGGCCTTACGAGCAGTACTTC. Translated, it gives CASGTGPYEQYF.

The CDR3 spells CASSQPLEGTDTQYF. In DNA form, the CDR3 reads TGCGCCAGCAGCCAACCACTCGAGGGCACAGATACGCAGTATTTT. The rearrangement links TRBV4-1 to TRBJ2-3, with unresolved D. Per the germline V gene, CDR1 is MGHRA and CDR2 is YSYEKL. Trimming took off 2 bases at V and 1 base at J, with 10 bases between the two ends. This CDR3 spans 15 amino acids.

The gene calls are TRBV5-6 and TRBJ2-7; TRBD1 agrees at 8 bases. CDR3 size: 17 residues. Germline V gene lookup returns CDR1 SGHDT and CDR2 YYEEEE. With 2 bases clipped from V and 1 base from J, the junction kept 11 bases outside the gene matches. The CDR3 sequence is CASSFSPGGWKSYEQYF. The CDR3 coding sequence is TGTGCCAGCAGCTTTAGCCCAGGGGGCTGGAAGTCCTACGAGCAGTACTTC.

The chain carries TRBV4-1 and TRBJ2-7; weak D call: TRBD2 (6 bases). Germline V CDR1 and CDR2: MGHRA, YSYEKL. With 1 base removed from V and 3 bases from J, the gap between germline ends came to 7 bases. CDR3 length: 13 amino acids. This CDR3 reads CASSQGGVYEQYF. The DNA for the CDR3 is TGCGCCAGCAGCCAAGGGGGGGTCTACGAGCAGTACTTC.

This chain joins TRBV4-1 and TRBJ2-7; 8 nucleotides agree with TRBD2. The junction had 5 bases not matched to a gene; V was cut back by 0 bases and J by 4 bases. CDR1 and CDR2 from the germline V gene are MGHRA and YSYEKL. The CDR3 runs 15 residues. CDR3 region: CASSQDRTSRYEQYF. CDR3 coding DNA: TGCGCCAGCAGCCAAGATAGGACTAGCCGGTACGAGCAGTACTTC.

The J gene is TRBJ1-5, the V gene TRBV2; D may be TRBD1 (6 bases). The germline V gene has CDR1 SNHLY and CDR2 FYNNEI. V was trimmed by 2 bases and J by 5 bases, leaving 13 bases between them. The CDR3 totals 15 residues. The CDR3, as DNA: TGTGCCAGCAGTGAAAAAAGGGACACCTATCAGCCCCAGCATTTT. It translates to CASSEKRDTYQPQHF.

This clone appeared once. This chain connects TRBV5-8 to TRBJ2-3, with no clear D. The CDR3 has 13 residues. CDR1 is SGHTS and CDR2 is YDEGEE in the germline V gene. The V end was cut by 0 bases, the J end by 7 bases, with 9 bases between. CDR3 nucleotide sequence: TGTGCCAGCAGCTTGGGACGGAGCAATACGCAGTATTTT. Translating gives CASSLGRSNTQYF.

The chain uses TRBV5-8 and TRBJ1-2; TRBD1 agrees at 9 bases. This CDR3 is built from 13 residues. Germline V gives CDR1 SGHTS, CDR2 YDEGEE. The V and J ends lost 3 bases and 8 bases, in that order; junction bases with no gene match: 5. This chain's CDR3 is CASSSGTGLGYTF. The CDR3 DNA is TGTGCCAGCAGCTCCGGGACAGGGTTGGGCTACACCTTC.

The chain links TRBV29-1 to TRBJ2-7; tentative D call: TRBD1 (6 bases). Germline values: CDR1 SQVTM, CDR2 ANQGSEA. The CDR3 is made up of 12 amino acids. Between the trimmed V and J ends, which lost 1 base and 3 bases, there was a span of 7 bases. In nucleotides, the CDR3 is TGCAGCGTTGAAGCAGGGGACTACGAGCAGTACTTC. Amino acids: CSVEAGDYEQYF.

This chain joins TRBV19 and TRBJ1-1, with TRBD1 as a possible D gene (5 bases). This CDR3 spans 16 amino acids. Germline V CDR1 and CDR2: LNHDA, SQIVND (reference sequence). V lost 5 bases and J 5 bases, leaving 21 bases between the germline ends. The CDR3 DNA reads as TGTGCCAGTAGTCTTAAAGTCGGAAGGGGATATACTGAAGCTTTCTTT. Translated: CASSLKVGRGYTEAFF.

The chain carries TRBV21-1 and TRBJ1-2; TRBD1 is taken as the D call from the table, unchecked against the DNA. TRBV21-1 is a pseudogene locus. The CDR3 totals 15 residues. The CDR3 nucleotides are TGTGCCAGCAGCAAGGGACACGCAGCAGGTTATGGCTACACCTTC. Protein product: CASSKGHAAGYGYTF.

V gene TRBV15 combines with J gene TRBJ2-3; TRBD2 matches 11 bases. The CDR3 consists of 17 residues. The germline CDR1 and CDR2 sequences are LNHNV and YYDKDF (reference sequence). V dropped 7 bases and J dropped 7; count of bases not matched to a gene: 16. The CDR3 loop is CATNCIAGGTALNTQYF. The CDR3 DNA reads as TGTGCCACCAATTGTATAGCGGGAGGGACAGCATTGAATACGCAGTATTTT.

This chain joins TRBV15 and TRBJ2-7, with a weak D call TRBD2 (7 bases). Trimming left V 0 bases short and J 1 base short, with 13 bases between. This CDR3 has 16 amino acids. Per germline, CDR1 LNHNV and CDR2 YYDKDF (reference sequence). The DNA of the CDR3 is TGTGCCACCAGCAGAGATTCGGGGAGGGGGTCCTACGAGCAGTACTTC. This encodes CATSRDSGRGSYEQYF.

V usage is TRBV6-4 and J usage is TRBJ2-1, with a tentative D call TRBD2 (6 bases). CDR1 and CDR2 from the germline V gene are MRHNA and SNTAGT. CDR3 length equals 13 residues. V lost 0 bases and J lost 10, with 10 bases in between. CDR3 region: CASSDSLSGEQFF. Written as DNA, the CDR3 is TGTGCCAGCAGTGACTCGCTTAGCGGCGAGCAGTTCTTC.

The J gene is TRBJ2-1, the V gene TRBV19; 8 bases match TRBD2. Trimming cost V 3 bases and J 7 bases; bases outside gene matches: 11. The CDR3 spans 16 residues. Germline V CDR1 and CDR2: LNHDA, SQIVND (reference sequence). CDR3 DNA: TGTGCCAGTAGTATCCGCCTGGGACTAGTTAGGAATGAGCAGTTCTTC. The encoded protein is CASSIRLGLVRNEQFF.